One T cell receptor (beta chain) is described in this entry. This sample stems from a study of blood T cell repertoires in COVID-19. Exposed participants encountered a COVID-19 case during the 2 weeks preceding study entry. Clones were sequenced by immunoSEQ multiplex PCR, and TCRdb holds only the in-frame ones, with some missing. This table has roughly 250,000 clones, approximately 88% appearing once. Sequencing input: PBMCs or T cells enriched from blood (not recorded which). The receptor comes from a woman aged 40 to 50 who had been exposed to COVID-19.

The CDR3 loop reads CASSLRTGQGAFF. The CDR3 DNA reads TGTGCCAGTAGTTTACGGACAGGCCAGGGGGCTTTCTTT. The chain combines TRBV19 with TRBJ1-1, with 7 bases aligning to TRBD1. J lost 11 bases, V lost 5 bases, and 11 bases had no gene match. The CDR3 loop spans 13 amino acids. Looked up from germline, CDR1 is LNHDA and CDR2 is SQIVND (reference sequence). The full variable domain, its missing parts supplied by reference TRBV19 and TRBJ1-1, is DGGITQSPKYLFRKEGQNVTLSCEQNLNHDAMYWYRQDPGQGLRLIYYSQIVNDFQKGDIAEGYSVSREKKESFPLTVTSAQKNPTAFYLCASSLRTGQGAFFGQGTRLTVV.